Listed here are 20 T cell receptor beta chains from one sample, sequenced in a study of blood T cells in healthy people across ages. Through a sample-barcoded 5' primer and a J-beta primer mix, a second PCR was run for roughly 7 to 11 cycles. TCRdb reprocessed the 5' RACE reads with MiXCR, giving one entry per CDR3 protein. The sample gives around 900,000 distinct CDR3 sequences, 51% of which show up once; roughly 23% is in the top ten. The sequencing input was blood. The source is an older woman in good health.

The chain recombines TRBV11-1 with TRBJ2-4, with D possibly TRBD2 on 6 matching bases. V was pared by 1 base and J by 0 bases, with 13 bases between. The CDR3 covers 17 residues. Germline CDR1 reads SGHAT; CDR2 reads FQDESV (reference sequence). CDR3 DNA: TGTGCCAGCAGCTTAGGGACCGGGAGTCTAGCCAAAAACATTCAGTACTTC. This translates into CASSLGTGSLAKNIQYF.

The gene calls are TRBV29-1 and TRBJ2-7; D is uncertain. The CDR3 runs to 12 residues. Per the germline V gene, CDR1 is SQVTM and CDR2 is ANQGSEA. The V end was cut by 7 bases, the J end by 0 bases, with 10 bases between. The CDR3 loop reads CSATVHSYEQYF. CDR3 DNA: TGCAGCGCTACAGTTCACTCCTACGAGCAGTACTTC.

The chain combines TRBV28 with TRBJ2-5, with 12 positions matching TRBD2. This CDR3 comprises 16 residues. The V gene end was trimmed by 2 bases and the J gene end by 2 bases; junction bases not matched to a gene: 3. Germline V gene lookup returns CDR1 MDHEN and CDR2 SYDVKM. The CDR3 nucleotides read TGTGCCAGCAGTTTACTTCTAGCGGGAGGGCAAGAGACCCAGTACTTC. Amino acids: CASSLLLAGGQETQYF.

The rearrangement joins TRBV4-1 to TRBJ2-4; no clear D gene. The J call may be faulty, since TRBJ2-5 better matches the DNA end. Germline CDR1 is MGHRA and CDR2 is YSYEKL. The CDR3 runs 16 residues. CDR3 amino acids: CASSQWPPGVQETQYF. CDR3 coding DNA: TGCGCCAGCAGCCAATGGCCACCTGGGGTTCAAGAGACCCAGTACTTC.

The rearrangement uses TRBV12-3 or TRBV12-4 and TRBJ2-4; 13 nucleotides agree with TRBD2. V trimming: 8 bases; J trimming: 13 bases; junction bases outside the gene matches: 17. The length of the CDR3 is 16 residues. The CDR3 sequence: CASGGTGTSGIGEQYF. The CDR3 DNA reads TGTGCCAGCGGGGGAACCGGGACTAGCGGGATAGGTGAGCAGTACTTC.

The chain has TRBV5-1 and TRBJ2-1, with 8 bases lining up with TRBD2. Germline trimming cut 5 bases from V and 3 bases from J; bases unmatched to any gene: 7. Germline values: CDR1 SGHRS, CDR2 YFSETQ. The CDR3 totals 15 residues. The CDR3 is CASSPGLVYYNEQFF. In DNA, the CDR3 is TGCGCCAGCAGTCCGGGACTAGTGTACTACAATGAGCAGTTCTTC.

The chain uses TRBV12-3 or TRBV12-4 and TRBJ1-2; maybe TRBD1 (5 bases). The CDR3 runs to 13 residues. V was shortened by 5 bases and J by 7 bases, with 14 bases between the two germline ends. CDR3 DNA sequence: TGTGCCAGCAGTCCTCCGGGGGTTTCTGGCTACACCTTC. Translating gives CASSPPGVSGYTF.

The rearrangement uses TRBV4-2 and TRBJ2-7; TRBD2 matches 7 bases. Germline lookup yields CDR1 LGHNA and CDR2 YNFKEQ. The trim removed 4 bases at V and 2 bases at J, leaving 8 bases unmatched. The CDR3 length is 15 residues. This CDR3 reads CASSRGEGEPYEQYF. DNA of the CDR3: TGTGCCAGCAGCCGTGGGGAGGGCGAGCCCTACGAGCAGTACTTC.

V and J are TRBV20-1 and TRBJ2-5; 7 positions agree with TRBD2. This CDR3 is built from 14 residues. CDR1 and CDR2 from the germline V gene are DFQATT and SNEGSKA (reference sequence). The trim removed 3 bases at V and 3 bases at J, leaving 7 bases unmatched. The chain's CDR3 is CSASKRGGKETQYF. Written as DNA, the CDR3 is TGCAGTGCTAGCAAGCGGGGCGGGAAAGAGACCCAGTACTTC.

This clonotype appeared a single time. This is likely a read error, given that the CDR3 carries no conserved phenylalanine or tryptophan at its end. This chain connects TRBV7-2 to TRBJ1-2; possible D gene TRBD1, 5 bases. The CDR3 runs 16 residues. The V gene lost 5 bases and the J gene lost 8 bases, with 24 bases spanning the gap. Germline-derived CDR1 and CDR2 are SGHTA and FQGNSA. The CDR3 DNA sequence: TGTGCCAGCAGCGGAGTAGCCCCTATAACGGGGCAGGGCTACACCTCC. Protein product: CASSGVAPITGQGYTS.

This clonotype was picked up one time. The rearrangement joins TRBV28 to TRBJ2-1; D possibly uses TRBD1 or TRBD2 (5 bases each). The V gene lost 5 bases and the J gene lost 7 bases, with 15 bases spanning the gap. Per germline, CDR1 MDHEN and CDR2 SYDVKM. This CDR3 spans 14 amino acids. CDR3 loop: CASSRSEGRNEQFF. The CDR3 nucleotides are TGTGCCAGCAGTAGGTCAGAGGGGCGGAATGAGCAGTTCTTC.

The rearrangement links TRBV20-1 to TRBJ2-7, with 7 bases aligning to TRBD1. After removal of 0 bases from V and 2 bases from J, the junction contained 1 base not matched to a gene. The CDR3 is 13 amino acids. Germline-derived CDR1 and CDR2 are DFQATT and SNEGSKA (reference sequence). CDR3 loop: CSARDQGAYEQYF. The CDR3 nucleotides are TGCAGTGCTAGAGATCAGGGGGCCTACGAGCAGTACTTC.

This clonotype was picked up a small number of times. This CDR3 reads CASSTRDRYKNIQYF. The CDR3 DNA reads TGTGCCAGCAGTACCCGGGACAGGTACAAAAACATTCAGTACTTC. The chain couples TRBV12-3 or TRBV12-4 to TRBJ2-4; 8 positions agree with TRBD1. V was pared by 5 bases and J by 3 bases, with 6 bases of the junction left unmatched. This CDR3 is 15 amino acids long.

The chain uses TRBV6-6 and TRBJ2-5; the D call may be TRBD1 or TRBD2 (5 bases each). This CDR3 has 14 residues. Per germline, CDR1 MNHNY and CDR2 SVGAGI (reference sequence). The V and J ends lost 2 bases and 5 bases respectively, with 12 bases between them. CDR3 bases: TGTGCCAGCAGTTACACGGCCGGGGCGGAGACCCAGTACTTC. As protein: CASSYTAGAETQYF.

This clonotype occurred once. The chain carries TRBV4-1 and TRBJ2-7; D gene ambiguous. Trimming pared 8 bases from V and 1 base from J, leaving 24 bases between. Germline loops: CDR1 MGHRA, CDR2 YSYEKL. CDR3 size: 17 residues. The CDR3 loop reads CASGDPSTPASSYEQYF. The CDR3 bases are TGCGCCAGCGGCGACCCTTCGACGCCCGCAAGTTCCTACGAGCAGTACTTC.

This clonotype turned up a few times. The chain couples TRBV28 to TRBJ2-7; D possibly corresponds to TRBD1 (7 bases). The CDR3 contains 15 residues. V was clipped by 8 bases and J by 5 bases, with 22 bases between them. CDR1 is MDHEN and CDR2 is SYDVKM in the germline V gene. The chain's CDR3 is CASRGNTGVFNEQYF. CDR3 nucleotide sequence: TGTGCCAGCCGGGGGAACACAGGGGTTTTCAACGAGCAGTACTTC.

The chain links TRBV11-2 to TRBJ2-7; 8 nucleotides line up with TRBD2. V shed 4 bases and J 4 bases; nucleotides not matched to a gene: 9. This CDR3 comprises 15 residues. In germline, CDR1 is SGHAT, CDR2 FQNNGV. CDR3: CASSSLSGIKYEQYF. Written as DNA, the CDR3 is TGTGCCAGCAGCTCACTTAGCGGGATAAAGTACGAGCAGTACTTC. Based on the CDR3 plus reference TRBV11-2 and TRBJ2-7, the full variable domain is EAGVAQSPRYKIIEKRQSVAFWCNPISGHATLYWYQQILGQGPKLLIQFQNNGVVDDSQLPKDRFSAERLKGVDSTLKIQPAKLEDSAVYLCASSSLSGIKYEQYFGPGTRLTVT.

This clonotype was observed a handful of times. The chain combines TRBV28 with TRBJ2-7; 11 bases fit TRBD2. Unmatched junction bases numbered 8, after V lost 7 bases and J lost 6 bases. Germline-derived CDR1 and CDR2 are MDHEN and SYDVKM. There are 14 residues in the CDR3. CDR3 protein: CASISAGTSGEQYF. For the CDR3, the DNA is TGTGCCAGCATCAGCGCCGGGACTAGCGGCGAGCAGTACTTC.

On this clonotype: A junction boundary mismatches the germline segment, possibly from a read error. This chain uses TRBV7-9 with TRBJ2-3; D unresolved. Per germline, CDR1 SEHNR and CDR2 FQNEAQ (reference sequence). The CDR3 is 12 residues long. For the CDR3, the DNA is TGTGTCAGCAGCTCCCTTTTGGATACGCAGTATTTT. It specifies CVSSSLLDTQYF.

The rearrangement joins TRBV4-2 to TRBJ1-2; D may be TRBD1 (6 bases). With 3 bases removed from V and 6 bases from J, the gap between germline ends came to 14 bases. From germline, CDR1 is LGHNA and CDR2 YNFKEQ. This CDR3 contains 14 residues. The CDR3, as DNA: TGTGCCAGCAGCCAGTCCGTGGGGGGCGATGGCTACACCTTC. Translating it yields CASSQSVGGDGYTF.